The source of this TCR beta chain is a study of glioma-infiltrating T cells. About this clonotype: Its target is not known.

CDR1 LGHNA and CDR2 YSLEER come from the germline V gene. The CDR3 length is 15 residues. With 1 base clipped from V and 4 bases from J, the junction kept 4 bases outside the gene matches. TCR alpha and beta CDR3 regions were amplified from RNA using iRepertoire nested multiplex PCR. For one-step reverse transcription and amplification, about 85-400 ng of tissue mRNA or PBMC total RNA was used. TCRdb re-called the multiplex PCR reads through MiXCR, storing one row per CDR3 protein. The sample records approximately 400,000 distinct CDR3 sequences, roughly two fifths being singletons. Broader study findings: Very few CDR3 sequences were shared between tissue and blood.

The clonotype comes from a human donor with low-grade glioma or glioblastoma, undergoing nonglioma brain surgery, or in good health (not recorded which). The source material was glioma tissue, nonneoplastic brain tissue, or PBMCs (not recorded which). The V call is TRBV4-3, the J call TRBJ1-1, with 9 bases aligning to TRBD1. The CDR3 DNA is TGCGCCAGCAGCCAAGGGGACAGGGCGGTCACTGAAGCTTTCTTT. This gives the protein CASSQGDRAVTEAFF.